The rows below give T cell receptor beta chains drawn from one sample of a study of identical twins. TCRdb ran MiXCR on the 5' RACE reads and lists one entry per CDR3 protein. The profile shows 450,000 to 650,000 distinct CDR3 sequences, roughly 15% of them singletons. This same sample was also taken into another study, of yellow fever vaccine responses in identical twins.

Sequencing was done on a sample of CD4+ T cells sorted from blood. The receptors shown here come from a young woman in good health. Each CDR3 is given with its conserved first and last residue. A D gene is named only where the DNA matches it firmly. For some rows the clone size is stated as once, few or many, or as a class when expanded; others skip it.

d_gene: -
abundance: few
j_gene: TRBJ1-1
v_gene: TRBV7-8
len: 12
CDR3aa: CASSLVTVRAFF
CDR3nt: TGTGCCAGCAGCTTAGTGACAGTACGAGCTTTCTTT

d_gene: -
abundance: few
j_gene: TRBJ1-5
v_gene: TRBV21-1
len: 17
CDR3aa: CASSKAVRPRGNQPQHF
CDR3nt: TGTGCCAGCAGCAAGGCTGTGCGCCCTAGGGGCAATCAGCCCCAGCATTTT

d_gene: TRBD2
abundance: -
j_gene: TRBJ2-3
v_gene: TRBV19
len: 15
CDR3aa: CATTPGRGGTDTQYF
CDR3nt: TGTGCCACAACCCCAGGTCGGGGGGGCACAGATACGCAGTATTTT

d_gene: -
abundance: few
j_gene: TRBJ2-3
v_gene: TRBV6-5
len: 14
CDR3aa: CASSYSVRADTQYF
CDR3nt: TGTGCCAGCAGTTACTCCGTACGGGCAGATACGCAGTATTTT

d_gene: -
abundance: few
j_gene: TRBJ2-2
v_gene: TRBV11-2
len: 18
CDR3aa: CASSLGFERSGNTGELFF
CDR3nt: TGTGCCAGCAGCTTAGGTTTTGAGCGGAGCGGGAACACCGGGGAGCTGTTTTTT

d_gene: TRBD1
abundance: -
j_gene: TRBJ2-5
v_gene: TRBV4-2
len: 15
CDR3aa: CASSLGTGEWETQYF
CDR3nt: TGTGCCAGCAGCCTCGGGACAGGGGAGTGGGAGACCCAGTACTTC

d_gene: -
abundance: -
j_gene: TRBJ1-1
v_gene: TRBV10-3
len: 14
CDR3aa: CAISEGTRDTEAFF
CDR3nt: TGTGCCATCAGTGAGGGGACACGGGACACTGAAGCTTTCTTT

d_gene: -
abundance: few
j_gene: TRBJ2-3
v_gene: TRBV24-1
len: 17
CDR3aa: CATRPGGIHDLPDTQYF
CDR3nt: TGTGCCACCAGGCCAGGCGGGATTCATGATTTGCCAGATACGCAGTATTTT

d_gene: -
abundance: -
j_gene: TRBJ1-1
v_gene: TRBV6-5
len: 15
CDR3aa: CASSYSVEVNTEAFF
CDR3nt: TGTGCCAGCAGTTACAGTGTAGAAGTGAACACTGAAGCTTTCTTT

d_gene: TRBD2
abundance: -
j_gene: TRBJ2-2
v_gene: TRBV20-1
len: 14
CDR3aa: CSARGTINTGELFF
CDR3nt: TGCAGTGCTAGGGGGACTATTAACACCGGGGAGCTGTTTTTT

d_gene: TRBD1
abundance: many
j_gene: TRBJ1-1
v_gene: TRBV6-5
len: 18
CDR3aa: CASSYDRQGVSWGTEAFF
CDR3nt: TGTGCCAGCAGTTACGACCGGCAGGGGGTTAGTTGGGGCACTGAAGCTTTCTTT

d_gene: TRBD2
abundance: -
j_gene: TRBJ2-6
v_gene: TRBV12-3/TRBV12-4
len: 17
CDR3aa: CASSFASGMAGANVLTF
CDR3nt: TGTGCCAGCAGTTTTGCTAGCGGGATGGCTGGGGCCAACGTCCTGACTTTC

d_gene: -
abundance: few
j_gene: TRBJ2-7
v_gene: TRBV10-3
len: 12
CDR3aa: CAISEHPYEQYF
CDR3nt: TGTGCCATCAGTGAGCATCCCTACGAGCAGTACTTC

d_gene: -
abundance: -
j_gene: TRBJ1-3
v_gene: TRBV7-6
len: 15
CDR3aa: CASSLARSSGNTIYF
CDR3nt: TGTGCCAGCAGCTTAGCGCGTTCCTCTGGAAACACCATATATTTT

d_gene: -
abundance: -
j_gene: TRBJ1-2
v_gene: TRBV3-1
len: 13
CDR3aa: CASSQRGLGGYTF
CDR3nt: TGTGCCAGCAGCCAGAGGGGCTTAGGAGGCTACACCTTC

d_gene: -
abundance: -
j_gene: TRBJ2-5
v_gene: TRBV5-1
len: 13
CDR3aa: CASSPASIETQYF
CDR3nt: TGCGCCAGCAGCCCCGCTAGCATAGAGACCCAGTACTTC

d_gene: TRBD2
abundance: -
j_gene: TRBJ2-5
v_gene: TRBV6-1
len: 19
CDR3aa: CASSPPPGRLSGKKETQYF
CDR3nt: TGTGCCAGCAGCCCACCGCCCGGGCGATTAAGCGGGAAGAAAGAGACCCAGTACTTC

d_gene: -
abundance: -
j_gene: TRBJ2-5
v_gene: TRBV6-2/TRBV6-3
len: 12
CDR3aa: CASRRAGETQYF
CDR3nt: TGTGCCAGCAGAAGAGCTGGGGAGACCCAGTACTTC

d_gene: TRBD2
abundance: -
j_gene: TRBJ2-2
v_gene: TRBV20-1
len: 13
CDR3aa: CSAYGTSGGELFF
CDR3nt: TGCAGTGCTTATGGGACTAGCGGCGGGGAGCTGTTTTTT

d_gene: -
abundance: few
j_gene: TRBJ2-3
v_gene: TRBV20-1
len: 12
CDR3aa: CSALGNTDTQYF
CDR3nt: TGCAGTGCCCTGGGGAACACAGATACGCAGTATTTT

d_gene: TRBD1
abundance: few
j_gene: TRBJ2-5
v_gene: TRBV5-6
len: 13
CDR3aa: CASSPDRAETQYF
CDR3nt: TGTGCCAGCAGCCCTGACAGGGCAGAGACCCAGTACTTC

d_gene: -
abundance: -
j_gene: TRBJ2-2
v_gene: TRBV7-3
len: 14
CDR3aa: CASSPNGGTGELFF
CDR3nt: TGTGCCAGCAGCCCTAACGGGGGCACCGGGGAGCTGTTTTTT

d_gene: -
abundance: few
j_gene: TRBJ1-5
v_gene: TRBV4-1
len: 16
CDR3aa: CASSQGGTGYNQPQHF
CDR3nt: TGCGCCAGCAGCCAAGGAGGCACAGGGTACAATCAGCCCCAGCATTTT

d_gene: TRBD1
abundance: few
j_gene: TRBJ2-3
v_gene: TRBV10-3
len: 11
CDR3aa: CATQQGVPLYF
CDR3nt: TGTGCCACGCAGCAGGGGGTTCCTTTGTATTTT

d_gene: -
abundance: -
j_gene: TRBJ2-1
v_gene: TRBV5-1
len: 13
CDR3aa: CASSRTSYNEQFF
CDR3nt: TGCGCCAGCAGCCGTACCTCATACAATGAGCAGTTCTTC

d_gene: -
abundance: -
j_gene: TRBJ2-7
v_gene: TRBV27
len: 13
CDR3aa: CASSLAKYYEQYF
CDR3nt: TGTGCCAGCAGTTTGGCCAAGTACTACGAGCAGTACTTC

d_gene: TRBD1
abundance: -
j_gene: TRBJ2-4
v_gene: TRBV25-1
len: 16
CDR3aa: CASGPGQGMIQNIQYF
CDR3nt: TGTGCCAGCGGCCCTGGACAGGGGATGATCCAAAACATTCAGTACTTC

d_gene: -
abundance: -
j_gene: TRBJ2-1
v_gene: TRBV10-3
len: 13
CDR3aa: CAISQGSGNEQFF
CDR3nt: TGTGCCATCAGCCAGGGGAGCGGGAATGAGCAGTTCTTC

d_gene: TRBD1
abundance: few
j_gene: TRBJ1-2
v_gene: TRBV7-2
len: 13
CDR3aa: CASSTTGNYGYTF
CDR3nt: TGTGCCAGCAGCACGACAGGGAACTATGGCTACACCTTC

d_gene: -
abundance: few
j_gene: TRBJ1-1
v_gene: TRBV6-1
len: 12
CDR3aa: CASRLGKNEAFF
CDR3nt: TGTGCCAGCAGGCTGGGGAAGAATGAAGCTTTCTTT

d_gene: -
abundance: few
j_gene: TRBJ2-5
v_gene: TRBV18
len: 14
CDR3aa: CASSPVLVGETQYF
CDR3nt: TGTGCCAGCTCACCAGTTTTGGTAGGAGAGACCCAGTACTTC

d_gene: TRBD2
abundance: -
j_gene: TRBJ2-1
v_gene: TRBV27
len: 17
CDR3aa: CASSSPLAGPGRNEQFF
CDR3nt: TGTGCCAGCAGTTCCCCTCTAGCGGGCCCTGGGCGCAATGAGCAGTTCTTC

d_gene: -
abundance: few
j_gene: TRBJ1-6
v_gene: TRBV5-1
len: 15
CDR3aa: CASSLVGEYNSPLHF
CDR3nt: TGCGCCAGCAGCTTGGTGGGGGAATATAATTCACCCCTCCACTTT

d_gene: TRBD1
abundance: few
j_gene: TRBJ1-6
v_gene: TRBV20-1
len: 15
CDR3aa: CSASRGTGGDSPLHF
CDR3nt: TGCAGTGCTAGTAGGGGCACAGGGGGCGATTCACCCCTCCACTTT

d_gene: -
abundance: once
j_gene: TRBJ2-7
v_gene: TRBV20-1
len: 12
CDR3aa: CSASGVSYEQYF
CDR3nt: TGCAGTGCTAGCGGGGTTTCCTACGAGCAGTACTTC

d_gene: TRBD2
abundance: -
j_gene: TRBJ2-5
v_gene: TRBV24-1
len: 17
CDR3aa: CATSDPSSGRNQETQYF
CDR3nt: TGTGCCACCAGTGATCCTTCTAGCGGGAGGAACCAAGAGACCCAGTACTTC

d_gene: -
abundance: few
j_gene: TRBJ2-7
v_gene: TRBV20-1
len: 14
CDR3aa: CSARVPASSYEQYF
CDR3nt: TGCAGTGCTAGAGTTCCCGCTAGCTCCTACGAGCAGTACTTC

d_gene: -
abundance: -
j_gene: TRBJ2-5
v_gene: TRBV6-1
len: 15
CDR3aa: CASSGTRQVQETQYF
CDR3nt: TGTGCCAGCAGCGGAACTAGACAGGTCCAAGAGACCCAGTACTTC

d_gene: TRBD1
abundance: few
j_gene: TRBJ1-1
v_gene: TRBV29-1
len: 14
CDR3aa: CSLSLTGAFTEAFF
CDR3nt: TGCAGCCTTTCCCTGACAGGGGCTTTCACTGAAGCTTTCTTT

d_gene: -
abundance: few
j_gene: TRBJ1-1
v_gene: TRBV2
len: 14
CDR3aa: CASSDQGLGTEAFF
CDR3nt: TGTGCCAGCAGTGATCAGGGGCTGGGTACTGAAGCTTTCTTT

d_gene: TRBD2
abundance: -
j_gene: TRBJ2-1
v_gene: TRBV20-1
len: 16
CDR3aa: CSARDESGRAENEQFF
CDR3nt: TGCAGTGCTAGAGACGAAAGCGGGAGGGCCGAGAATGAGCAGTTCTTC

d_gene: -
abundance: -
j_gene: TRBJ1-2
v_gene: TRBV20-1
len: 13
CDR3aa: CSARGGWGGGYTF
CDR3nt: TGCAGTGCTAGAGGGGGGTGGGGAGGAGGCTACACCTTC

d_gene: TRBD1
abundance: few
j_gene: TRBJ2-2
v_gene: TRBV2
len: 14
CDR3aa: CASKRQGNTGELFF
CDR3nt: TGTGCCAGCAAAAGACAGGGGAACACCGGGGAGCTGTTTTTT

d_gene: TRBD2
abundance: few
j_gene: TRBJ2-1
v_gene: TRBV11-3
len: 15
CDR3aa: CASSFKRERGNEQFF
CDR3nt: TGTGCCAGCAGCTTCAAGCGGGAAAGGGGTAATGAGCAGTTCTTC

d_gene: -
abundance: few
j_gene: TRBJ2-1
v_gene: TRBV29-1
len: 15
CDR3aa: CSVAGGARQYNEQFF
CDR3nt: TGCAGCGTTGCTGGCGGGGCCCGGCAATACAATGAGCAGTTCTTC

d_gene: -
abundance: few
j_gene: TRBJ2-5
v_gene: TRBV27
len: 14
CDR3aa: CASSHRGGQETQYF
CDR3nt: TGTGCCAGCAGCCACAGGGGAGGCCAAGAGACCCAGTACTTC

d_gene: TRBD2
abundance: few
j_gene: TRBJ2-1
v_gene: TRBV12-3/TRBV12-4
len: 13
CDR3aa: CASSLRREDEQFF
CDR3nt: TGTGCCAGCAGTTTACGGCGGGAGGATGAGCAGTTCTTC

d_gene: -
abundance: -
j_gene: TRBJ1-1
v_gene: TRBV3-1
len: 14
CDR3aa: CASSQVPGNTEAFF
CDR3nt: TGTGCCAGCAGCCAAGTCCCAGGTAACACTGAAGCTTTCTTT

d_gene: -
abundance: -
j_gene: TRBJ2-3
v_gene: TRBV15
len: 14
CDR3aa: CATSIRGSTDTQYF
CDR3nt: TGTGCCACCAGCATACGGGGGAGCACAGATACGCAGTATTTT

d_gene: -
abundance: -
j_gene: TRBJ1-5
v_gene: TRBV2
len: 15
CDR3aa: CASGWGGSDNQPQHF
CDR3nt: TGTGCCAGCGGGTGGGGAGGGTCGGACAATCAGCCCCAGCATTTT